A single TCR beta chain is shown here with its context. The data stem from a study of cytomegalovirus exposure and HLA in healthy donors. Data came from immunoSEQ multiplex PCR; TCRdb stores just in-frame clones and leaves some out. The table records a few hundred thousand clones, approximately 90% of them present only once. The CDR3 length is 14 residues. CDR1 and CDR2 from the germline V gene are SGHAT and FQDESV (reference sequence). V lost 1 base to trimming and J lost 0 bases, with 7 bases between them. Sequencing was performed on PBMCs. The receptor was derived from a woman aged 18-29 years in good health and CMV-seronegative. The J gene is TRBJ2-7, the V gene TRBV11-1; D is uncertain. Here the CDR3 reads CASSLEPFSYEQYF. CDR3 DNA: TGTGCCAGCAGCTTAGAGCCTTTCTCCTACGAGCAGTACTTC.